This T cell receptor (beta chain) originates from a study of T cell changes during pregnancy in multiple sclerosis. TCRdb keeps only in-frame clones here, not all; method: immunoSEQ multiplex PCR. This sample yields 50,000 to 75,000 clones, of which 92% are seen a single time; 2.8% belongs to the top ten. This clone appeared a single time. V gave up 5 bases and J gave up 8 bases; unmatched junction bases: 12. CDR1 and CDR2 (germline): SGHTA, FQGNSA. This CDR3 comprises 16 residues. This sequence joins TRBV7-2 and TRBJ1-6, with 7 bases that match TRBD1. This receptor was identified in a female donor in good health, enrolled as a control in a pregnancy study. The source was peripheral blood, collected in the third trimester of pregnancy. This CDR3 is CASSLLRTGLYSPLHF. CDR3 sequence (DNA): TGTGCCAGCAGCCTTTTACGGACAGGACTTTATTCACCCCTCCACTTT.